The TCR beta chain described here comes from a study of memory CD4+ T cells and cytomegalovirus serostatus. Whole-study findings and limits: CD4+ memory repertoires contained 67 of 164 reported CMV TCRbeta sequences. A US-trained random forest predicted CMV serostatus with median AUC approximately 0.9.

Study processing details: After removing out-of-frame reads, 2 million to 2.5 million distinct TCRbeta sequences remained. The repertoire was sequenced with immunoSEQ multiplex PCR; TCRdb's copy has only in-frame clones and lacks some. V and J calls and clone size are those listed in that table; D and trimming were worked out from the DNA. The sample shows approximately 92,000 clones, about 80% of them seen only once. Regarding this clone: Its matching antigen is unknown.

Single viable CD3+CD4+CD8-CD45RO+ cells were sorted as the memory CD4+ T cells. V lost 4 bases, J lost 4 bases, and 7 bases stayed unmatched. The germline gives CDR1 SNHLY, CDR2 FYNNEI. The CDR3 totals 14 residues. The chain has TRBV2 and TRBJ2-7; 7 bases match TRBD1. The TCR comes from an adult in good health and CMV-seropositive. The sample was memory CD4+ T cells from blood. CDR3 in DNA: TGTGCCAGCAGTGTCGGGACAGACTTTTACGAGCAGTACTTC. Translating gives CASSVGTDFYEQYF. The full variable domain, rest sourced from reference TRBV2 and TRBJ2-7, is EPEVTQTPSHQVTQMGQEVILRCVPISNHLYFYWYRQILGQKVEFLVSFYNNEISEKSEIFDDQFSVERPDGSNFTLKIRSTKLEDSAMYFCASSVGTDFYEQYFGPGTRLTVT.